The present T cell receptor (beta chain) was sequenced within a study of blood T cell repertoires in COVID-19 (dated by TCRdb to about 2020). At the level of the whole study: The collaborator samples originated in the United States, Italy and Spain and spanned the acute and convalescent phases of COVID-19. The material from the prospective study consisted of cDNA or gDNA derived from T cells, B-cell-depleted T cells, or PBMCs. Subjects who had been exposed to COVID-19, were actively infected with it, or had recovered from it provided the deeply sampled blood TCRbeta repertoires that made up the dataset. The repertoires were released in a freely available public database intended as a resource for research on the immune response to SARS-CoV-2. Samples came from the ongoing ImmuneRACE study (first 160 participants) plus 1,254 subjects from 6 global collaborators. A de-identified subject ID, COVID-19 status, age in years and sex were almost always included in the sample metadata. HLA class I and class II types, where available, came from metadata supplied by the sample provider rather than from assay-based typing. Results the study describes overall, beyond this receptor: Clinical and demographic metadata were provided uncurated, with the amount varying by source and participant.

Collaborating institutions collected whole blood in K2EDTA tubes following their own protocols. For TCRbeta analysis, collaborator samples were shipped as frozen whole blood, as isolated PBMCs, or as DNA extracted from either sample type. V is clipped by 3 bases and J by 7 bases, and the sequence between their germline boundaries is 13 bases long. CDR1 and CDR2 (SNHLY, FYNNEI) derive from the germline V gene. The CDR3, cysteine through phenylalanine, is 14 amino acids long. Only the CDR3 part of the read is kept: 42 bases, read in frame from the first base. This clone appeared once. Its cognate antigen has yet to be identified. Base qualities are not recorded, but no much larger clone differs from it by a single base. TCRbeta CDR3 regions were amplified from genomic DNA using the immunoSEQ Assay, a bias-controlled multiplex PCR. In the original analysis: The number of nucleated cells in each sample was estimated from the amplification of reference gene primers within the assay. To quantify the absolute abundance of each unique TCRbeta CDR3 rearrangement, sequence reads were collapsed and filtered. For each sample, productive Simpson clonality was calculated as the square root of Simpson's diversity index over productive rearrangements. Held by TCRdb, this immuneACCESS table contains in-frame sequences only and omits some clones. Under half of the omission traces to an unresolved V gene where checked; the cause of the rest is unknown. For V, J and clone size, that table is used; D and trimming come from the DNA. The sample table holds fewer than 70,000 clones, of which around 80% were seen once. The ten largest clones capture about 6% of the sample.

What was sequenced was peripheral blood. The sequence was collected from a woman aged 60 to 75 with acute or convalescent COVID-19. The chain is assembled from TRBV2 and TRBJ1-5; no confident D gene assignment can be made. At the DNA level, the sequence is TGTGCCAGCAGTGAGGAGGCCTTGGGGCAGCCCCAGCATTTT. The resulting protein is CASSEEALGQPQHF.